A selection of T cell receptor beta chains follows, all from one sample in a study of blood T cell repertoires in COVID-19. The data were produced by immunoSEQ multiplex PCR, yet TCRdb's version contains in-frame clones alone and is incomplete. The sample lists tens of thousands of clones; around 80% were seen once. Sequenced input: peripheral blood. All receptors come from a human donor in a cohort sampled during active COVID-19. The CDR3 runs from the conserved cysteine through the conserved F or W. Clone size is given for some rows only: seen once, a few or many times, or a class if the clone is expanded.

j_gene	abundance	v_gene	CDR3aa
TRBJ1-6	.	TRBV10-1	CASSATGGNSPLHF
TRBJ1-2	.	TRBV19	CASRAPGRLNYGYTF
TRBJ1-1	.	TRBV11-2	CASSLGQGVTYSEAFF
TRBJ1-6	.	TRBV5-1	CASSLWQGSDSPLHF
TRBJ1-1	.	TRBV6-2/TRBV6-3	CASSRTGQIVGAFF
TRBJ1-4	.	TRBV12-5	CASGLTGKGEKLFF
TRBJ1-3	.	TRBV7-9	CASSLGVGAAGNTIYF
TRBJ2-1	.	TRBV25-1	CATMGQGSYNEQFF
TRBJ1-2	.	TRBV4-1	CASSQGQGTNYGYTF
TRBJ1-2	few	TRBV9	CASSALPRPQTNYGYTF
TRBJ2-7	.	TRBV3-1/TRBV3-2	CASSQTDRGAYEQYF
TRBJ2-3	.	TRBV7-9	CASSPLERLDTQYF
TRBJ2-5	few	TRBV7-9	CASSSHPRTGRETQYF
TRBJ1-5	.	TRBV6-5	CASRGQGSNQPQHF
TRBJ1-5	.	TRBV18	CASSRRGTGGGRVVQPQHF
TRBJ2-3	.	TRBV6-6	CASSYQREGTDTQYF
TRBJ1-5	.	TRBV7-2	CASSPRTGVNQPQHF
TRBJ1-5	.	TRBV6-4	CATEKHNQPQHF
TRBJ2-5	.	TRBV6-2/TRBV6-3	CASSRQETQYF
TRBJ1-2	few	TRBV7-2	CASSRSGGNYGYTF
TRBJ2-1	many	TRBV7-2	CASSLKPSGGEQFF
TRBJ1-5	.	TRBV7-2	CASSPRVGGTAHQPQHF
TRBJ1-5	few	TRBV6-5	CASSNRGRGNQPQHF
TRBJ2-2	.	TRBV29-1	CSVRQGWGTGELFF
TRBJ1-6	.	TRBV6-5	CASSYGQGRNSPLHF
TRBJ1-5	.	TRBV21-1	CASSARSRSGQPQHF
TRBJ2-2	.	TRBV27	CASSPTTQGELFF
TRBJ2-1	.	TRBV19	CASSISQGGTGAYNEQFF
TRBJ1-2	once	TRBV29-1	CSAGGAYGYTF
TRBJ2-7	.	TRBV6-2/TRBV6-3	CASSYSRGLAEQYF
TRBJ1-2	.	TRBV6-5	CASRSREGSYGYTF
TRBJ1-1	.	TRBV13	CASKPRGVNTEAFF
TRBJ2-6	.	TRBV7-7	CASSPFEGANVLTF
TRBJ2-1	.	TRBV4-1	CASSHPSPRKFF
TRBJ2-3	once	TRBV5-5	CASSLGQDRADTQYF
TRBJ1-1	.	TRBV10-1	CASSDHRRDRVPTEAFF
TRBJ1-3	.	TRBV29-1	CSVVQHPVTRQQIRNTIYF
TRBJ2-3	few	TRBV12-3/TRBV12-4	CASSLGQGAQYF
TRBJ1-5	.	TRBV6-5	CASGRSGVSNQPQHF
TRBJ2-7	.	TRBV6-5	CASSRVPQWEQYF
TRBJ2-2	.	TRBV3-1/TRBV3-2	CASTSGTRRTGELFF
TRBJ1-4	.	TRBV18	CASSPPWQGARTNEKLFF
TRBJ2-1	.	TRBV5-1	CASSFAAGVDEQFF
TRBJ1-2	.	TRBV6-2/TRBV6-3	CASSGTGGFYGYTF
TRBJ2-1	.	TRBV18	CASSGRTSGVEQFF